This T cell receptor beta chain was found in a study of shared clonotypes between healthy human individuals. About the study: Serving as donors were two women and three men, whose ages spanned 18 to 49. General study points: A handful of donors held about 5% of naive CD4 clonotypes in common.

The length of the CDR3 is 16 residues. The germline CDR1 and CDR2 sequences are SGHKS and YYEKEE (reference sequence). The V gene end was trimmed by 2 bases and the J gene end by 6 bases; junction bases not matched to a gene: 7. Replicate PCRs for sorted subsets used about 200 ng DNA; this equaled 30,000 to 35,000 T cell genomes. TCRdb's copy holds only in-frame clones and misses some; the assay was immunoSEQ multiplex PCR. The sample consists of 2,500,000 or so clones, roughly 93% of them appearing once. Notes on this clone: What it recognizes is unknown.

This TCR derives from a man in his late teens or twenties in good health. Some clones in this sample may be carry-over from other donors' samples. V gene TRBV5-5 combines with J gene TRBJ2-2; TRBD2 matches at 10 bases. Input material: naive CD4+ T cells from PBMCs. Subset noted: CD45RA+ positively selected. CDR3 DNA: TGTGCCAGCAGCTTCCTAGCGGGAGCAACGGCCGGGGAGCTGTTTTTT. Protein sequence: CASSFLAGATAGELFF. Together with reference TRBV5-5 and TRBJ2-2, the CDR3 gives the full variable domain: DAGVTQSPTHLIKTRGQQVTLRCSPISGHKSVSWYQQVLGQGPQFIFQYYEKEERGRGNFPDRFSARQFPNYSSELNVNALLLGDSALYLCASSFLAGATAGELFFGEGSRLTVL.